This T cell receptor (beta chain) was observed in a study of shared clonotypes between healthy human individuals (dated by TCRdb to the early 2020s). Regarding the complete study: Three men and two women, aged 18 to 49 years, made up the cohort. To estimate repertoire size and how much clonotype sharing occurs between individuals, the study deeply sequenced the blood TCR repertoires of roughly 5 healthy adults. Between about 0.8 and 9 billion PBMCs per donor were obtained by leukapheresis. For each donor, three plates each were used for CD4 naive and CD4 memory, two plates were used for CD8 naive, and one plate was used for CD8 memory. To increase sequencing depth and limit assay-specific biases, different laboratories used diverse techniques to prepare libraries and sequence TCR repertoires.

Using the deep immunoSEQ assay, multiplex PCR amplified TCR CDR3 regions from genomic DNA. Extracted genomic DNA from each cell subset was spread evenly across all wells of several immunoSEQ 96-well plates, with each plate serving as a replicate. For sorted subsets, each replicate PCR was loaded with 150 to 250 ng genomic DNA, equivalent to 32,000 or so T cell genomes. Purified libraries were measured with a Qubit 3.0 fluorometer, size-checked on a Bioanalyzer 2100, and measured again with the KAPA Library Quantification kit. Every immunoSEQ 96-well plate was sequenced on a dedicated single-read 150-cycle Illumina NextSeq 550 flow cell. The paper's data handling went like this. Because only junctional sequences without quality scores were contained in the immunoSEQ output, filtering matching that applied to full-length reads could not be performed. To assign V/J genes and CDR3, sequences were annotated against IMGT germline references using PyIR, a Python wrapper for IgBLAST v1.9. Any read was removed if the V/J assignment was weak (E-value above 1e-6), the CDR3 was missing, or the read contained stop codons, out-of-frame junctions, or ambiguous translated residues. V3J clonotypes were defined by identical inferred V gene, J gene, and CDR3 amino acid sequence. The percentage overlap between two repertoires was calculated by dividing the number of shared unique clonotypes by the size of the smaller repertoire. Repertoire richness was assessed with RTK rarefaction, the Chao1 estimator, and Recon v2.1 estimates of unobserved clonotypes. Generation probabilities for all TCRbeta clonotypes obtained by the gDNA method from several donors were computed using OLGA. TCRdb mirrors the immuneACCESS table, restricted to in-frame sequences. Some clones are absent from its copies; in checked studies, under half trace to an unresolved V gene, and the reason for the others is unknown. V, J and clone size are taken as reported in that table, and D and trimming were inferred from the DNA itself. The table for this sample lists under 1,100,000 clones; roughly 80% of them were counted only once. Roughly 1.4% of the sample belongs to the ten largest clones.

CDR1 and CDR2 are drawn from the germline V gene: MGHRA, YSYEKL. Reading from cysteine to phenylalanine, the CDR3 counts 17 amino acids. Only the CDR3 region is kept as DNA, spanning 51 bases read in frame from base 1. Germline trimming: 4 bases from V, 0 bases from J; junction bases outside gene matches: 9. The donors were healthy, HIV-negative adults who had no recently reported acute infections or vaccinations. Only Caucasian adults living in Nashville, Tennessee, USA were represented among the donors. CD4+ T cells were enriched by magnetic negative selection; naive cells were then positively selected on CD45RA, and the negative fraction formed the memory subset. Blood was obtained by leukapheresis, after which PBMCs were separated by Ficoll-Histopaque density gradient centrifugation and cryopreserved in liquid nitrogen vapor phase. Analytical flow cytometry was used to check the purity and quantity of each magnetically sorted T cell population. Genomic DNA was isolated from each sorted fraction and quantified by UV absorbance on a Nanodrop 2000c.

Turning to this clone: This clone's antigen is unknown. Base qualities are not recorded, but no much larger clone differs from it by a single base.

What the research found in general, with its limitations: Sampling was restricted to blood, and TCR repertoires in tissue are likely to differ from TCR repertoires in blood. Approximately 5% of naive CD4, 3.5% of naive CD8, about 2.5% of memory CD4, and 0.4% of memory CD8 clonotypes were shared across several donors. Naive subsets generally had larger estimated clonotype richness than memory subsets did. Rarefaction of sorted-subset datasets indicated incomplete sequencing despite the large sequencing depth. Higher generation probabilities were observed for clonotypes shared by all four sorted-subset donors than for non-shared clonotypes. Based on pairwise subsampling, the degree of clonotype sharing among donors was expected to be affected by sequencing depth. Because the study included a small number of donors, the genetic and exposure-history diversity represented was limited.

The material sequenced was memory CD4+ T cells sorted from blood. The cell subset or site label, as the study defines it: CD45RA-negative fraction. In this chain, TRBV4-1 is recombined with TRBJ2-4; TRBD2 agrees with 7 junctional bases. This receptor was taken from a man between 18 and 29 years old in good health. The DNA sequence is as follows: TGCGCCAGCAGCCGCCCCAGGGAGGGCTCAGCCAAAAACATTCAGTACTTC. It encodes CASSRPREGSAKNIQYF.